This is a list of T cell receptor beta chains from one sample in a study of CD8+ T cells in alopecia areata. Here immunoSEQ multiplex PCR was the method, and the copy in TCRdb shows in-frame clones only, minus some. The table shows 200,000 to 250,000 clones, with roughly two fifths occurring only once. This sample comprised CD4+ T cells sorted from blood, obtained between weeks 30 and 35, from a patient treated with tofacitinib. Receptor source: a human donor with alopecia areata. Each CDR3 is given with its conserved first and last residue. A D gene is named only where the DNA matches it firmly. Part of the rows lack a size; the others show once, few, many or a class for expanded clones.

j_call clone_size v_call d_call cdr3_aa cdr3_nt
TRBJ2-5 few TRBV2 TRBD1 CASSEDRAPQETQYF TGTGCCAGCAGTGAGGACAGGGCACCACAAGAGACCCAGTACTTC
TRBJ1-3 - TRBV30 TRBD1 CAWSIGTAPGNTIYF TGTGCCTGGAGTATCGGGACAGCCCCAGGGAACACCATATATTTT
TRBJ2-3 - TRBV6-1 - CASSEALGGTDTQYF TGTGCCAGCAGCGAAGCGCTAGGTGGAACAGATACGCAGTATTTT
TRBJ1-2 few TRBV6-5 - CASSPPFLGYTF TGTGCCAGCAGCCCTCCCTTTCTTGGCTACACCTTC
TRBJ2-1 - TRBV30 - CAWSNPGYNEQFF TGTGCCTGGAGTAACCCCGGATACAATGAGCAGTTCTTC
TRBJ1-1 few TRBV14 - CASSQVYAGGRSEAFF TGTGCCAGCAGCCAAGTGTATGCGGGGGGCAGGAGTGAAGCTTTCTTT
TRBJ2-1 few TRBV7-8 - CASSSDYPYNEQFF TGTGCCAGCAGCTCGGACTATCCCTACAATGAGCAGTTCTTC
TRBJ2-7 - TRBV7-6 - CASSPTGSGEQYF TGTGCCAGCAGCCCTACAGGGTCTGGCGAGCAGTACTTC
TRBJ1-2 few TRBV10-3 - CAISEGINYGYTF TGTGCCATCAGTGAAGGAATTAACTATGGCTACACCTTC
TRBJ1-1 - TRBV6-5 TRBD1 CASSYSTGLGTEAFF TGTGCCAGCAGTTACTCGACAGGGTTGGGCACTGAAGCTTTCTTT
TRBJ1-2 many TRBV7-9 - CASSQGNYGYTF TGTGCCAGCTCCCAGGGGAACTATGGCTACACCTTC
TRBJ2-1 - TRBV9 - CASSVGGNLNNEQFF TGTGCCAGCAGCGTAGGCGGGAACCTAAACAATGAGCAGTTCTTC
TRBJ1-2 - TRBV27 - CASRTGAGYTF TGTGCCAGCAGGACAGGCGCTGGCTACACCTTC
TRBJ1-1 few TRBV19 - CASTKTNTEAFF TGTGCCAGTACTAAAACGAACACTGAAGCTTTCTTT
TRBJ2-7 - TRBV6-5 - CASSYGSGDYEQYF TGTGCCAGCAGTTACGGTTCGGGGGATTACGAGCAGTACTTC
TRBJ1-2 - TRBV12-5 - CASGPALGHGYTF TGTGCTAGTGGTCCGGCCCTAGGACATGGCTACACCTTC
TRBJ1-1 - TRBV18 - CASSPDQGLVEAFF TGTGCCAGCTCACCCGATCAGGGGCTGGTTGAAGCTTTCTTT
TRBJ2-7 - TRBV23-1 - CASSPTPGCNYEQYF TGCGCCAGCAGTCCCACTCCGGGTTGTAACTACGAGCAGTACTTC
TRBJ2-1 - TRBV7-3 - CASSLTQGNEQFF TGTGCCAGCAGCTTAACGCAGGGAAATGAGCAGTTCTTC
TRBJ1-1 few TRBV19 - CASSWAENTEAFF TGTGCCAGTAGTTGGGCAGAGAACACTGAAGCTTTCTTT
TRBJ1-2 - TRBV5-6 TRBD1 CASNDRVPLYGYTF TGTGCCAGCAACGACAGGGTACCGTTATATGGCTACACCTTC
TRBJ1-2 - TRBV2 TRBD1 CATRQGPGYGYTF TGTGCCACAAGACAGGGCCCGGGGTATGGCTACACCTTC
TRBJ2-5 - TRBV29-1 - CSAGQETQYF TGCAGCGCCGGGCAAGAGACCCAGTACTTC
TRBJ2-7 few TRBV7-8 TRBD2 CASSLRGGPEEQYF TGTGCCAGCAGCTTACGGGGAGGGCCTGAGGAGCAGTACTTC
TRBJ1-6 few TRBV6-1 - CASSEQQDHNSPLHF TGTGCCAGCAGTGAACAACAGGACCATAATTCACCCCTCCACTTT
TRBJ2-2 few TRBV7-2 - CASSLAGTLRTGELFF TGTGCCAGCAGCTTAGCCGGGACCCTGAGGACCGGGGAGCTGTTTTTT
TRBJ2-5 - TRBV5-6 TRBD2 CASSRGVETQYF TGTGCCAGCAGCCGGGGGGTAGAGACCCAGTACTTC
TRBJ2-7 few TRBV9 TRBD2 CASSRGTSVSYEQYF TGTGCCAGCAGCAGGGGGACTAGCGTATCCTACGAGCAGTACTTC
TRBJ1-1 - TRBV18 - CASSQISDTEAFF TGTGCCAGCTCACAGATTTCTGACACTGAAGCTTTCTTT
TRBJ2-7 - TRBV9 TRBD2 CASSVGDYRPLEQYF TGTGCCAGCAGCGTAGGGGACTACCGTCCTCTCGAGCAGTACTTC
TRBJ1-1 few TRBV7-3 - CASSPPGGFTEAFF TGTGCCAGCAGCCCTCCGGGGGGATTTACTGAAGCTTTCTTT
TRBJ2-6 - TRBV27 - CASSLVPGANVLTF TGTGCCAGCAGTTTAGTCCCTGGGGCCAACGTCCTGACTTTC
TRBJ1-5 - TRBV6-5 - CASTKTSGVDQPQHF TGTGCCAGCACCAAGACCTCCGGCGTGGACCAGCCCCAGCATTTT
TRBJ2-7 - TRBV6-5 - CASTSLTRNAYEQYF TGTGCCAGCACTTCCCTTACACGGAATGCGTATGAGCAGTACTTC
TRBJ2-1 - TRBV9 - CASSVGLGTYNEQFF TGTGCCAGCAGCGTGGGACTCGGCACCTACAATGAGCAGTTCTTC
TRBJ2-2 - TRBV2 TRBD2 CASRDTSVAGELFF TGTGCCAGCAGGGATACTAGCGTGGCCGGGGAGCTGTTTTTT
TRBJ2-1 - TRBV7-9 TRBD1 CASNSGDRVTSYNEQFF TGTGCCAGCAACTCAGGGGACAGGGTAACGTCCTACAATGAGCAGTTCTTC
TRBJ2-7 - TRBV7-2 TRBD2 CASSPRTSGGVQYF TGTGCCAGCAGCCCGAGGACTAGCGGGGGGGTTCAGTACTTC
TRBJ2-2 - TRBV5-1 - CASSLSGTSRNTGELFF TGCGCCAGCAGCTTGAGTGGGACCTCTAGGAACACCGGGGAGCTGTTTTTT
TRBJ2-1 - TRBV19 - CASSILDASYNEQFF TGTGCCAGTAGTATCCTGGATGCCTCCTACAATGAGCAGTTCTTC
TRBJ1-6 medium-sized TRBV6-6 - CASSYGESPLHF TGTGCCAGCAGTTACGGGGAATCACCCCTCCACTTT
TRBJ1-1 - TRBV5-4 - CASSLYSYTEAFF TGTGCCAGCAGCTTGTACAGCTACACTGAAGCTTTCTTT
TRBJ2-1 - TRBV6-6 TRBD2 CASSALAGAYNEQFF TGTGCCAGCAGTGCCCTAGCGGGGGCCTACAATGAGCAGTTCTTC
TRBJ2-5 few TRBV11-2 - CASSSPRERRFNEYF TGTGCCAGCAGCTCACCGCGGGAACGAAGGTTTAACGAGTACTTC
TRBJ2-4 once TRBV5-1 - CASGPGGTKNIQYF TGCGCCAGTGGCCCTGGCGGGACCAAAAACATTCAGTACTTC
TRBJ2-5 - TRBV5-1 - CASSSYSGRQETQYF TGCGCCAGCAGCTCCTACTCCGGACGGCAAGAGACCCAGTACTTC
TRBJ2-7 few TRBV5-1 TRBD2 CASSLRTSGSWEQYF TGCGCCAGCAGCTTGCGTACTAGCGGGAGCTGGGAGCAGTACTTC
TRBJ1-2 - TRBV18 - CASSRTDNYGYTF TGTGCCAGCTCACGGACCGATAACTATGGCTACACCTTC
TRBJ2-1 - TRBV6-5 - CASSYSNLRNEQFF TGTGCCAGCAGTTACTCAAATCTTAGGAATGAGCAGTTCTTC
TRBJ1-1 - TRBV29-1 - CSVGVLGNTEAFF TGCAGCGTTGGAGTGTTGGGGAACACTGAAGCTTTCTTT
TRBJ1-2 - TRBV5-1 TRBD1 CASSPGNWDRGFGYTF TGCGCCAGCAGCCCGGGCAACTGGGACAGGGGCTTTGGCTACACCTTC
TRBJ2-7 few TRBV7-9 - CASSVQASSYEQYF TGTGCCAGCAGTGTTCAAGCAAGCTCCTACGAGCAGTACTTC
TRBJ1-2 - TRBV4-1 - CASSQGDQGNPRGYTF TGCGCCAGCAGCCAAGGCGACCAAGGCAACCCTAGGGGCTACACCTTC